This T cell receptor (beta chain) was identified during a study of identical twins listed by TCRdb under 2016. Looking at the study overall: To test whether fetal clonotypes persist, the study used deep sequencing on TCR alpha and beta repertoires from monozygotic twins, unrelated adults of various ages, and cord blood. Replicate twin experiments were performed at different times using different library preparation protocols to rule out contamination. Here is what the overall study found, with its caveats: Compared with coincidental sharing between unrelated individuals, out-of-frame TCR alpha sequences shared between twins showed an excess of sequences with low generation probability. A weaker excess of twin sharing was found in beta out-of-frame sequences because the signal-to-noise ratio was lowered by fewer shared sequences. In monozygotic twins, out-of-frame TCR alpha sharing was systematically underestimated by recombination models, although the models agreed with sharing between unrelated individuals. Abundant cord blood beta clonotypes had fewer insertions, young adult naive repertoires showed a similar but weaker trend, and memory repertoires showed no such trend. Because the same donors could not be followed over many years, the conclusions depended on cross-sectional statistical analysis. Zero-insertion analyses could be partly confounded by invariant T cells such as MAIT and iNKT, although diverse VJ usage argued against such confounding for most clonotypes.

All donors were healthy Caucasians. A remark on this clonotype: No cognate antigen has been identified for it. Base qualities are not at hand, and no much larger clone is one base apart.

CDR1 and CDR2 are drawn from the germline V gene (reference sequence): DFQATT, SNEGSKA. The CDR3, cysteine through phenylalanine, is 15 amino acids long. The retained sequence is limited to the CDR3, 45 bases, with the frame set at the first base. The library came from 5' RACE. The instrument given in TCRdb is Illumina HiSeq 2000. Template switching introduced a universal primer binding site; the final cDNA contained a unique molecular identifier, enabling accurate counting of TCR cDNA molecules. Specific primers in the conserved constant-segment region were used to synthesize first-strand cDNA for the TCR alpha and beta chains. Each cDNA library was double barcoded, with a SMART-Mk sample barcode plus Illumina barcodes, to control for contamination. TruSeq adapter sequences along with Illumina sample barcodes were introduced in two successive PCR steps. TCR alpha and beta cDNA libraries were sequenced on the Illumina HiSeq platform with custom primers. The authors' analysis ran thus. MiGEC processed the raw reads to extract unique molecular identifiers, while MiXCR was used to determine the CDR3 positions. For each individual, recombination models were inferred using an EM algorithm with the repgenHMM and IGoR tools. The tcR package in R was used for shared clonotype analysis, with sharing normalized by the product of cloneset sizes. To study raw recombination free of thymic and clonal selection effects, out-of-frame nonproductive sequences were analyzed. The raw public data were reprocessed by TCRdb itself: fastp quality trimming at Q25, MiXCR clonotype calling, in-frame beta chains only. A single entry per CDR3 protein holds the most common genes and DNA from its merged rows. TCRdb, not the authors, supplied the V and J calls. The sample table holds approximately 1.8 million distinct CDR3 sequences, of which about 32% were seen once. About 0.27% of the sample rests with the top ten.

The receptor was derived from a newborn girl in good health. Here the chain combines TRBV20-1 and TRBJ1-1; a tentative D match to TRBD1 spans 5 bases. The sequenced material came from cord blood. Here the CDR3 is given as CSSLGAGGKNTEAFF. The bases read TGCAGCTCCCTAGGGGCAGGTGGGAAGAACACTGAAGCTTTCTTT.